A single sample is the source of the 7 T cell receptor beta chains below, sequenced in a study of T cells in Graves' hyperthyroidism and ophthalmopathy. Amplified TCR beta CDR3 regions derived from RNA transcripts. TCR CDR3 regions were first amplified by RT-PCR with HTBI primers. TCRdb independently ran MiXCR on the multiplex PCR reads; one entry per CDR3 protein. The sample gives fewer than 800,000 distinct CDR3 sequences, about a sixth of which show up once; about 8.4% is in the top ten. The sequenced sample was blood. The source of these receptors is a man between 18 and 29 years old with Graves' hyperthyroidism.

This clonotype was observed a handful of times. The chain joins TRBV11-2 to TRBJ1-1; D may be TRBD1 (5 bases). Germline CDR1 and CDR2: SGHAT and FQNNGV. The CDR3 is made up of 14 amino acids. V dropped 0 bases and J dropped 6 bases, with 11 bases sitting between them. The CDR3 spells CASSLEGVGAEAFF. The CDR3 nucleotides read TGTGCCAGCAGCTTAGAGGGGGTGGGCGCTGAAGCTTTCTTT.

This clonotype was seen repeatedly, ten times or more. The J gene is TRBJ2-7, the V gene TRBV12-3 or TRBV12-4, with 7 bases matching TRBD1. CDR3 size: 16 residues. Losses at the gene ends were 7 bases for V and 0 bases for J; bases not matched to a gene: 12. The CDR3 is CASTSGDRTASYEQYF. CDR3 sequence (DNA): TGTGCCAGCACGTCAGGGGACAGAACGGCCTCCTACGAGCAGTACTTC.

This clonotype came up many times. This sequence joins TRBV20-1 and TRBJ1-4, with TRBD1 matching over 8 bases. CDR1 and CDR2 from the germline V gene are DFQATT and SNEGSKA (reference sequence). J gave up 6 bases and V 0 bases, and 3 bases lay outside the gene matches. This CDR3 spans 14 amino acids. CDR3 DNA: TGCAGTGCTAGAGATAGGACAGGGTATGAAAAACTGTTTTTT. Amino acid sequence: CSARDRTGYEKLFF.

In its sample, this clonotype was seen many times. The V gene is TRBV7-9, the J gene TRBJ2-7; possibly TRBD2 for D (6 bases). Trimming left V 5 bases short and J 6 bases short, with 11 bases between. Germline CDR1 is SEHNR and CDR2 is FQNEAQ (reference sequence). The CDR3 sequence is 12 residues long. This CDR3 reads CASSLQGGEQYF. In DNA, the CDR3 is TGTGCCAGCAGCCTCCAGGGAGGCGAGCAGTACTTC.

This clonotype showed up many times. The chain uses TRBV20-1 and TRBJ2-5, with D unresolved. The CDR3 runs to 12 residues. Germline loops: CDR1 DFQATT, CDR2 SNEGSKA (reference sequence). The V end was cut by 3 bases, the J end by 5 bases, with 10 bases between. The CDR3 region has the DNA TGCAGTGCTAGTAGAGCGCGGGAGACCCAGTACTTC. Translated, it gives CSASRARETQYF.

The CDR3 is CASSGGGAGQPQHF. The CDR3 nucleotides are TGTGCCAGCTCTGGCGGGGGCGCAGGTCAGCCCCAGCATTTT. The chain joins TRBV28 to TRBJ1-5; TRBD1 is a possible D gene (6 bases). The V gene lost 8 bases and the J gene lost 6 bases, with 17 bases spanning the gap. The CDR3 has 14 residues. Germline CDR1 reads MDHEN; CDR2 reads SYDVKM.

This rearrangement joins TRBV19 to TRBJ2-1; weak D call: TRBD2 (7 bases). The V gene lost 6 bases and the J gene lost 5 bases, with 11 bases spanning the gap. The CDR3 is 13 residues long. Germline V gives CDR1 LNHDA, CDR2 SQIVND (reference sequence). The CDR3 region is CASRRGRNNEQFF. The CDR3 DNA follows: TGTGCCAGTAGGCGGGGGCGAAACAATGAGCAGTTCTTC.